This T cell receptor (beta chain) was found in a study of T and B cells in COVID-19 patients. Study summary: COVID-19 patients gave peripheral blood either during active infection or after recovery. Study-wide results and limits: Patients with COVID-19 reportedly showed strongly skewed T cell receptor beta variable and joining gene usage.

Blood genomic DNA input for TRB amplification was roughly 220-500 ng. BIOMED2 TRB-A/B primer pools were used in multiplex TRB PCR. TCRdb passed the multiplex PCR reads through MiXCR, listing each CDR3 protein once. Among 9,900 or so distinct CDR3 sequences listed, around 28% were seen once. CDR1 SGHVS and CDR2 FNYEAQ come from the germline V gene. The J segment lost 8 bases and the V segment lost 5 bases, leaving 5 bases of the junction unmatched. The CDR3 is 12 residues long. In the case of this clonotype: The antigen is not known.

The chain recombines TRBV7-6 with TRBJ1-1; TRBD1 matches 7 bases. Sequenced material: blood. This TCR came from a human donor who had recovered from COVID-19. The CDR3 bases are TGTGCCAGCAGCCTGCAGGGGGACGAAGCTTTCTTT. This sequence encodes CASSLQGDEAFF.